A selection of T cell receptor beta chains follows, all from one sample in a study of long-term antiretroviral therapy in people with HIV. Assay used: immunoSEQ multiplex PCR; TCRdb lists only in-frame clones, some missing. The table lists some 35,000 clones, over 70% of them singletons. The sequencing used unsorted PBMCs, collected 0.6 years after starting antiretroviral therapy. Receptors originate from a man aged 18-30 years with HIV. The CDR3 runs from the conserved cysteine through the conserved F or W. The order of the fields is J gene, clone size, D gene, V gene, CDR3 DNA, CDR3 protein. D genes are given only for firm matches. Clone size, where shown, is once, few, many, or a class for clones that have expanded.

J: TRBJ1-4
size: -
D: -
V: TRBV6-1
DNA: TGTGCCAGCAGTGCGGGACGGCCACTGGCAACTAATGAAAAACTGTTTTTT
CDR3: CASSAGRPLATNEKLFF

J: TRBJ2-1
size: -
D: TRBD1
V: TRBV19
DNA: TGTGCCAGTAGTATCCCGGTCGGGACAGGGATCAATGAGCAGTTCTTC
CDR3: CASSIPVGTGINEQFF

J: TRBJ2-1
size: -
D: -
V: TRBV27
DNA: TGTGCCAGCAGTTTATATGGGAGTGGGGGCCGCTATGAGCAGTTCTTC
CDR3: CASSLYGSGGRYEQFF

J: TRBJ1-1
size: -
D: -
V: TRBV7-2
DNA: TGTGCCAGCAGCTTAAGGTCCTCTGGCAGGCGTCCCAACACTGAAGCTTTCTTT
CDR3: CASSLRSSGRRPNTEAFF

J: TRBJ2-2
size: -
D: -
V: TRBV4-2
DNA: TGTGCCAGCAGCCAAGTAAAACGCGGGGAGCTGTTTTTT
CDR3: CASSQVKRGELFF

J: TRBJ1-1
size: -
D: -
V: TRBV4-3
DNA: TGCGCCAGCAGTCTGACAGCGAACACTGAAGCTTTCTTT
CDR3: CASSLTANTEAFF

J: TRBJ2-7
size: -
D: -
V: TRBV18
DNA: TGTGCCAGCTCCTATAAACAGGGACACGAGCAGTACTTC
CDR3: CASSYKQGHEQYF

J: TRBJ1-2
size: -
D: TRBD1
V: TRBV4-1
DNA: TGCGCCAGCAGCCACATATACAGGGGAGACTATGGCTACACCTTC
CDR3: CASSHIYRGDYGYTF

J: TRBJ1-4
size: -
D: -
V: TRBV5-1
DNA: TGCGCCAGCAGCCCGGTAGGGGATGAAAAACTGTTTTTT
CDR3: CASSPVGDEKLFF

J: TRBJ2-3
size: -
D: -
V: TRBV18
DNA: TGTGCCAGCTCACCAGTCTTTATGGGGGCGTTGCAATTAGTGAGCACAGATACGCAGTATTTT
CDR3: CASSPVFMGALQLVSTDTQYF

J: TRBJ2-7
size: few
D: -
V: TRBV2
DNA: TGTGCCAGCAGTGATTTGCGGGCATTACAAGATTACGAGCAGTACTTC
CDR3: CASSDLRALQDYEQYF

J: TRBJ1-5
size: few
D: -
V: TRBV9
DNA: TGTGCCAGCAGCGTAGCAGGGAATAGCAATCAGCCCCAGCATTTT
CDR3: CASSVAGNSNQPQHF

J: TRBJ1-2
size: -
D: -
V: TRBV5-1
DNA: TGCGCCAGCAGCTTGGCCGCCGACCGACAGTCGAACTATGGCTACACCTTC
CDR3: CASSLAADRQSNYGYTF

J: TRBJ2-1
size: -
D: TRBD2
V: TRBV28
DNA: TGTGCCAGCAGTTCAGCGGGAGCGCGGCAACACAATGAGCAGTTCTTC
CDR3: CASSSAGARQHNEQFF

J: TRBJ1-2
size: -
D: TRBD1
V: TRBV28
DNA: TGTGCCAGCACCCCGGGACAGGGGGTTCCCTATGGCTACACCTTC
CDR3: CASTPGQGVPYGYTF